This passage covers 4 T cell receptor beta chains from one sample sequenced in a study of T cell repertoires in cytomegalovirus infection (dated by TCRdb to between 2018 and 2021). The run used an Illumina HiSeq 1500. TCRdb applied fastp at Q25 and MiXCR to the public reads, then kept only in-frame beta chains. When rows share a CDR3 protein, they turn into one entry using the most common DNA and genes. The sample table lists 400,000 to 550,000 distinct CDR3 sequences, about 11% of them with a count of one. Jointly, the top ten make up around 9.6% of the sample. The sequenced sample consisted of PBMCs. The receptors originated from a human donor in good health (CMV status not recorded). Some clones in this sample may be carry-over from other donors' samples.

The table lists this clonotype with many counts. The rearrangement uses TRBV12-3 or TRBV12-4 and TRBJ2-7, with D unresolved. This CDR3 is 14 amino acids long. The germline V and J ends were trimmed by 4 bases and 0 bases, with 10 bases remaining between them. The CDR3 spells CASSSGTISYEQYF. The CDR3 DNA reads TGTGCCAGCAGTTCAGGTACTATCTCCTACGAGCAGTACTTC.

This clonotype was seen at least ten times. The gene calls are TRBV11-2 and TRBJ1-1, with D possibly matching TRBD1 (6 bases). The V end lost 2 bases, the J end lost 2 bases, and 18 bases lay between the germline ends. Per germline, CDR1 SGHAT and CDR2 FQNNGV. The CDR3 length is 17 residues. CDR3 coding DNA: TGTGCCAGCAGCTTAAGGGGAACGGGGGGCCCTAACACTGAAGCTTTCTTT. Translated, it gives CASSLRGTGGPNTEAFF.

The sample holds many counts of this clonotype. The genes are TRBV2 and TRBJ1-3; no firm D call. The CDR3 has 13 amino acids. V was shortened by 11 bases and J by 0 bases, with 11 bases between the two germline ends. Germline V CDR1 and CDR2: SNHLY, FYNNEI. The CDR3: CAEWGPSGNTIYF. As DNA, the CDR3 is TGTGCCGAATGGGGTCCCTCTGGAAACACCATATATTTT.

The table lists this clonotype with many counts. This chain uses TRBV10-3 with TRBJ1-1; D gene uncertain. The germline V gene encodes CDR1 ENHRY and CDR2 SYGVKD. The CDR3 runs to 12 residues. V was pared by 0 bases and J by 11 bases, with 10 bases between. As DNA, the CDR3 is TGTGCCATCAGTGAGTCAGGGAAAAAGGCTTTCTTT. It yields the protein CAISESGKKAFF.